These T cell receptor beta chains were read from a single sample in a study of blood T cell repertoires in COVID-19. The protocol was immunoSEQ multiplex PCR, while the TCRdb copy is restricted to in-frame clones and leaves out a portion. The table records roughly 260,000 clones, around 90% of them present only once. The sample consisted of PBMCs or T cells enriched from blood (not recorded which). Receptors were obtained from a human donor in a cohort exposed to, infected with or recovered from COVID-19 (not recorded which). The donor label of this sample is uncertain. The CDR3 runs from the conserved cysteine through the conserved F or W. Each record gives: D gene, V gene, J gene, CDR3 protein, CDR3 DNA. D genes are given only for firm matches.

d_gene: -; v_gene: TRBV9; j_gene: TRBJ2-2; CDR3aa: CASSVSHGELFF; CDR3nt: TGTGCCAGCAGCGTGAGTCACGGGGAGCTGTTTTTT
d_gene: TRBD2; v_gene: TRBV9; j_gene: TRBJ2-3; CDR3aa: CASSFLAGRGTQYF; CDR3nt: TGTGCCAGCAGTTTTTTAGCGGGGAGGGGTACGCAGTATTTT
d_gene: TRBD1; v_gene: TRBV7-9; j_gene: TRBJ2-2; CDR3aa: CASSFDRGRTGELFF; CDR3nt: TGTGCCAGCAGCTTCGACAGGGGTCGCACCGGGGAGCTGTTTTTT
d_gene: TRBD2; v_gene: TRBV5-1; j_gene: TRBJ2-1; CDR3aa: CASSLGSGVDEQFF; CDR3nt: TGCGCCAGCAGCTTGGGTAGCGGGGTCGATGAGCAGTTCTTC
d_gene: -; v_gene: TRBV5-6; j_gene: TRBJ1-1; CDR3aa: CASWGGETEAFF; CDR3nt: TGTGCCAGCTGGGGAGGGGAGACTGAAGCTTTCTTT
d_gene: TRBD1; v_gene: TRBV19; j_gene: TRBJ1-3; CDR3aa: CASSISRGRRNTIYF; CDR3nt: TGTGCCAGTAGTATATCCAGGGGGAGAAGAAACACCATATATTTT
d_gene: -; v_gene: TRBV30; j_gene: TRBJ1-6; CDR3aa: CAWGHGGRNSPLHF; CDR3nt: TGTGCCTGGGGGCACGGGGGTCGGAATTCACCCCTCCACTTT
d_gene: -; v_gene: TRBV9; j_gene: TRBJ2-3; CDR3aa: CASSVVSGRTDTQYF; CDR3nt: TGTGCCAGCAGCGTAGTGAGCGGACGCACAGATACGCAGTATTTT
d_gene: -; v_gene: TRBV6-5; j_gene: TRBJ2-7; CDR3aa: CASSYLAGTYEQYF; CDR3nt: TGTGCCAGCAGTTACTTGGCAGGGACCTACGAGCAGTACTTC
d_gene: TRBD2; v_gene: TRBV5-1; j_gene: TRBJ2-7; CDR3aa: CARTGLAGVGDYEQYF; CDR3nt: TGCGCCAGAACGGGACTAGCGGGGGTGGGAGACTACGAGCAGTACTTC